This T cell receptor beta chain stems from a study of blood T cell repertoires in COVID-19 (dated by TCRdb to 2018 to 2021). Regarding the study in general: Collaborator samples came from the United States, Italy and Spain and covered acute and convalescent phases of COVID-19. The repertoires were made available in a free public database intended to serve as a resource for research on the immune response to SARS-CoV-2. Where HLA class I and class II types were available, the types were taken from metadata supplied by the sample provider, not from assay-based typing. The samples were drawn from two sources: the first 160 participants of the ongoing ImmuneRACE study, and 950 to 1,500 subjects contributed by 6 global collaborators. Nearly every sample came with metadata listing a de-identified subject ID, COVID-19 status, age in years and sex. Subjects who had been exposed to COVID-19, were actively infected with it, or had recovered from it provided the deeply sampled blood TCRbeta repertoires that made up the dataset. The material from the prospective study consisted of cDNA or gDNA derived from T cells, B-cell-depleted T cells, or PBMCs. Findings and caveats that apply to the study as a whole: The amount of clinical and demographic metadata varied by source and participant and was provided uncurated.

Concerning this clone: Its antigen is unknown. No much larger clone exists at a distance of one base, and base qualities are not known.

Enrolling through a virtual design, the prospective study's participants ranged in age from about 18 to 89 years and lived across about two dozen United States geographic areas. In the prospective study, participants were assigned to cohorts based on the clinical history participants reported in a screening survey and a study questionnaire. Recovered participants in ImmuneRACE Cohort 3 were defined as having two consecutive negative NP/OP PCR tests, clearance from a healthcare professional, or resolution of symptoms. Mobile phlebotomists in the prospective study collected whole blood, serum and a nasopharyngeal or oropharyngeal swab from every participant. Participants in the prospective study had the option to provide additional blood draws and questionnaires over a roughly 2-month period. Blood samples from the prospective study were shipped frozen or at room temperature prior to DNA extraction.

The immunoSEQ Assay, a bias-controlled multiplex PCR, was used to amplify TCRbeta CDR3 regions from genomic DNA. The paper's data handling went like this. Nucleated cell counts per sample were estimated from amplification of reference gene primers within the assay. To quantify the absolute abundance of each unique TCRbeta CDR3 rearrangement, sequence reads were collapsed and filtered. Productive Simpson clonality was computed per sample as the square root of Simpson's diversity index over productive rearrangements. Drawn from immuneACCESS, this table holds only the in-frame rearrangements with V and J called that TCRdb kept. Clones are partly lost; checked studies trace under half to an unresolved V gene and leave the rest unexplained. That table gives V, J and clone size, and the DNA gave D and trimming. The sample data list hundreds of thousands of clones, and 90% of these were observed just once. The ten top clones hold around 2.5% of the sample.

The CDR3 covers 14 residues, taking in both the cysteine and the phenylalanine. Solely the CDR3 DNA is kept, with 42 bases framed from the first base. Trimmed from V: 5 bases; trimmed from J: 4 bases; junction bases lacking a gene match: 5. Sequences SGHNT (CDR1) and YENEEA (CDR2) are obtained from the germline V gene. The clonotype originates from a man aged 60 to 75 who had recovered from COVID-19. The sequencing sample was made of PBMCs or T cells enriched from blood (not recorded which). The rearrangement joined TRBV11-3 to TRBJ2-7; 10 middle bases align to TRBD2. The sequenced DNA: TGTGCCAGCAGCGACCCTAGCGGGAGTTACGAGCAGTACTTC. Translated, this gives CASSDPSGSYEQYF.